Listed below are T cell receptor beta chains from one sample, sequenced in a study of identical twins. TCRdb reanalysed the 5' RACE reads using MiXCR and keeps one entry per CDR3 protein. The sample lists approximately 210,000 distinct CDR3 sequences; approximately 9% were seen once. The sequenced sample was memory (CD45RO+) T cells sorted from blood. These receptors all stem from a woman aged 18-29 years in good health. Both conserved end residues are part of each CDR3. The order of the fields is V gene, J gene, CDR3 protein.

v_gene: TRBV9; j_gene: TRBJ2-1; CDR3aa: CASSVTPKQEQFF
v_gene: TRBV11-2; j_gene: TRBJ2-7; CDR3aa: CASSTQPGQTYEQYF
v_gene: TRBV7-9; j_gene: TRBJ2-5; CDR3aa: CASSPGTQQETQYF
v_gene: TRBV30; j_gene: TRBJ2-3; CDR3aa: CAWRQGGSDTQYF
v_gene: TRBV7-7; j_gene: TRBJ2-2; CDR3aa: CASSPTYTGELFF
v_gene: TRBV5-1; j_gene: TRBJ2-5; CDR3aa: CASSQGLAPRETQYF
v_gene: TRBV7-8; j_gene: TRBJ2-1; CDR3aa: CASSLPSSGGAINEQFF
v_gene: TRBV29-1; j_gene: TRBJ2-2; CDR3aa: CSVTRNTGELFF
v_gene: TRBV6-2/TRBV6-3; j_gene: TRBJ2-1; CDR3aa: CASSFRLAGITTNIDEQFF
v_gene: TRBV21-1; j_gene: TRBJ2-7; CDR3aa: CASSKDGAGAVLAYEQYF
v_gene: TRBV9; j_gene: TRBJ1-2; CDR3aa: CASSVGTGLRYGYTF
v_gene: TRBV7-8; j_gene: TRBJ1-6; CDR3aa: CASSLDRAISYNSPLHF
v_gene: TRBV7-8; j_gene: TRBJ2-7; CDR3aa: CASSLISSPYEQYF
v_gene: TRBV7-9; j_gene: TRBJ1-1; CDR3aa: CASSLDGGVVFRAFF
v_gene: TRBV9; j_gene: TRBJ2-2; CDR3aa: CASSVWRVHTGELFF
v_gene: TRBV29-1; j_gene: TRBJ2-5; CDR3aa: CSASSGQETQYF
v_gene: TRBV20-1; j_gene: TRBJ2-3; CDR3aa: CSARPGAGTRTDTQYF
v_gene: TRBV27; j_gene: TRBJ2-3; CDR3aa: CASRGRADTQYF
v_gene: TRBV20-1; j_gene: TRBJ2-2; CDR3aa: CSARDNKDREGTGELFF
v_gene: TRBV11-2; j_gene: TRBJ2-4; CDR3aa: CASSLASLAKNIQYF
v_gene: TRBV18; j_gene: TRBJ2-7; CDR3aa: CASSLRRADEQYF
v_gene: TRBV5-4; j_gene: TRBJ2-2; CDR3aa: CASSRGGFKNTGELFF
v_gene: TRBV4-1; j_gene: TRBJ1-2; CDR3aa: CASSLIEKQGYGYTF
v_gene: TRBV20-1; j_gene: TRBJ2-7; CDR3aa: CSARVARGLYEQYF
v_gene: TRBV20-1; j_gene: TRBJ2-3; CDR3aa: CSARAPGRSTDTQYF
v_gene: TRBV6-4; j_gene: TRBJ2-3; CDR3aa: CASSERGDIDTQYF
v_gene: TRBV5-1; j_gene: TRBJ1-1; CDR3aa: CASRVEARTEAFF
v_gene: TRBV11-1; j_gene: TRBJ2-1; CDR3aa: CASSFSGHNEQFF
v_gene: TRBV6-5; j_gene: TRBJ2-1; CDR3aa: CASSYSSGSYNEQFF
v_gene: TRBV20-1; j_gene: TRBJ2-5; CDR3aa: CSARRNSIPSETQYF
v_gene: TRBV2; j_gene: TRBJ2-7; CDR3aa: CASRETGTGTEQYF
v_gene: TRBV5-1; j_gene: TRBJ2-7; CDR3aa: CASSLTGPGEQYF
v_gene: TRBV5-1; j_gene: TRBJ2-2; CDR3aa: CASSSQEAGELFF
v_gene: TRBV30; j_gene: TRBJ2-1; CDR3aa: CAWSRLARNEQFF
v_gene: TRBV5-1; j_gene: TRBJ2-3; CDR3aa: CASSFGQGASTDTQYF
v_gene: TRBV20-1; j_gene: TRBJ2-1; CDR3aa: CSARLRLAGGGNEQFF
v_gene: TRBV20-1; j_gene: TRBJ2-1; CDR3aa: CSPFGSSYNEQFF
v_gene: TRBV9; j_gene: TRBJ2-5; CDR3aa: CASSSPGGVSGETQYF
v_gene: TRBV18; j_gene: TRBJ1-1; CDR3aa: CASSPSRAEAFF
v_gene: TRBV5-6; j_gene: TRBJ2-7; CDR3aa: CASSLVEDVTYEQYF
v_gene: TRBV4-2; j_gene: TRBJ2-2; CDR3aa: CASSHSTWTANTGELFF
v_gene: TRBV20-1; j_gene: TRBJ1-5; CDR3aa: CSAREGANNQPQHF
v_gene: TRBV29-1; j_gene: TRBJ1-1; CDR3aa: CSSGGPGGNTEAFF
v_gene: TRBV29-1; j_gene: TRBJ1-2; CDR3aa: CSSTGTGNNYGYTF
v_gene: TRBV6-1; j_gene: TRBJ2-1; CDR3aa: CASSELADYNEQFF
v_gene: TRBV7-8; j_gene: TRBJ1-1; CDR3aa: CASSKDRQNTEAFF
v_gene: TRBV5-1; j_gene: TRBJ2-7; CDR3aa: CASSLEGMGVREQYF
v_gene: TRBV14; j_gene: TRBJ1-5; CDR3aa: CTSSPPPRQPQHF
v_gene: TRBV6-1; j_gene: TRBJ1-1; CDR3aa: CAIQGQPNTEAFF